Listed below are T cell receptor beta chains from one sample, sequenced in a study of persistence of HIV-infected CD4 T cells. No cognate antigen is known for these TCRs. TCRdb keeps only in-frame clones here, not all; method: immunoSEQ multiplex PCR. This repertoire shows roughly 20,000 clones, about 80% found once; its top ten account for under 8%. The sample was CD4+ T cells sorted from PBMCs after roughly 20-hour stimulation, taken from a patient who received antiretroviral therapy. These receptors all stem from an adult man with HIV who was CMV-seropositive. Each CDR3 is given with its conserved first and last residue. D genes are given only for firm matches.

>TRBV14|-
CASSQVPTQQYF
>TRBV3-1/TRBV3-2|-
CASSQTQDGQFF
>TRBV19|-
CASSPQRGEQYF
>TRBV19|TRBD1
CASSILPHGRGDGYTF
>TRBV6-5|-
CASSPLFSSYEQYF
>TRBV6-1|-
CASSEALDSSSNQPQHF
>TRBV25-1|-
CASSEDPWEQYF
>TRBV7-7|TRBD2
CAPKLSSGEGTGELFF
>TRBV28|-
CASSLRWNSGNTIYF
>TRBV29-1|TRBD1
CSVVPGQGATGELFF
>TRBV7-3|TRBD2
CASSLTSGGAGSTDTQYF
>TRBV5-1|-
CASSLRMGPTSSYEQYF
>TRBV19|-
CASSIDPAGSSYNEQFF
>TRBV9|-
CASSSLDRTGELFF
>TRBV24-1|-
CATSEGRDIRSEQYF
>TRBV27|-
CASSRARDRNTEAFF
>TRBV2|-
CASSGVRSYEQYF
>TRBV28|TRBD1
CASEGQSYEQYF
>TRBV14|-
CASSELSSNEQFF
>TRBV3-1/TRBV3-2|-
CASSQEIPPGNQPQHF
>TRBV28|-
CASSSPGVGFNQPQHF
>TRBV3-1/TRBV3-2|-
CASSQAGVDTQYF
>TRBV7-9|-
CASSLVRTGELFF
>TRBV12-3/TRBV12-4|-
CASSLGETQYF
>TRBV5-5|-
CASSFTDSNEKLFF
>TRBV9|TRBD1
CASSVGGTGREKLFF
>TRBV29-1|-
CSVGPTASGANVLTF
>TRBV27|TRBD2
CASSPGLRGAGANVLTF
>TRBV5-4|-
CASSQGGGFGEQYF
>TRBV14|-
CASSPATGQNTEAFF
>TRBV27|TRBD1
CASRTTGTNNQPQHF
>TRBV28|-
CASSLSGGWTEAFF
>TRBV21-1|-
CASSMDRSYEQYF
>TRBV7-9|TRBD2
CASSPSGGNTDTQYF
>TRBV6-6|-
CASVGNRDTEAFF
>TRBV19|TRBD2
CASRRSGGDYNEQFF
>TRBV19|TRBD1
CASSPQGVNYGYTF
>TRBV28|TRBD2
CASSPLWTRQFF
>TRBV10-3|TRBD1
CAISSGTENEKLFF
>TRBV7-8|-
CASSLRAGGEFNQPQHF
>TRBV4-1|TRBD1
CASSQVGTGGNTIYF
>TRBV4-1|-
CASSPGRTLVSYTF
>TRBV4-2|-
CASSQPGIGTKGYTF
>TRBV7-8|-
CASGDSGGFVYEQYF
>TRBV10-1|-
CASSDLTGSTDTQYF
>TRBV12-3/TRBV12-4|TRBD2
CASSLGEGETQYF
>TRBV5-4|TRBD1
CASSHLTGGQNTGELFF
>TRBV5-1|TRBD1
CASSYPQGQGARETQYF
>TRBV9|TRBD1
CASSQQGGYGYTF
>TRBV27|-
CASSDGEKEKLFF
>TRBV4-1|-
CASSPGGLPSDQPQHF
>TRBV5-4|TRBD2
CASSLQTSLLAGELFF
>TRBV4-2|TRBD2
CASSQVRTSGGATGELFF